A single sample is the source of the 6 T cell receptor beta chains below, sequenced in a study of cytomegalovirus exposure and HLA in healthy donors. Primers included in the PCR were 60 Vbeta and 13 Jbeta primers. Profiling relied on immunoSEQ multiplex PCR, and the TCRdb table lists in-frame clones only, not all of them. The sample holds some 150,000 clones, around 77% seen once. The source material was PBMCs. These receptors all stem from a man in his 60s in good health and CMV-seronegative.

V gene TRBV11-2 combines with J gene TRBJ2-6, with D uncertain. The germline V and J ends were trimmed by 5 bases and 0 bases, with 8 bases remaining between them. Germline CDR1 and CDR2: SGHAT and FQNNGV. The CDR3 length is 15 residues. CDR3 DNA sequence: TGTGCCAGCAGCCCTAGGTCCTCTGGGGCCAACGTCCTGACTTTC. The encoded protein is CASSPRSSGANVLTF.

J is TRBJ1-1 and V is TRBV11-2, with 8 bases fitting TRBD1. Per the germline V gene, CDR1 is SGHAT and CDR2 is FQNNGV. The V gene end was trimmed by 6 bases and the J gene end by 1 base; junction bases not matched to a gene: 4. This CDR3 region has 14 residues. CDR3 sequence reads: CASRRQGTNTEAFF. The CDR3 DNA reads as TGTGCCAGCAGACGACAGGGGACGAACACTGAAGCTTTCTTT.

The CDR3 coding sequence is TGTGCCAGCAAAAATGGGGCCAGCATTCAGTACTTC. Amino acids: CASKNGASIQYF. J is TRBJ2-4 and V is TRBV6-5; possibly TRBD1 for D (5 bases). V was trimmed by 7 bases and J by 9 bases, leaving 13 bases between them. CDR3 size: 12 residues. CDR1 is MNHEY, CDR2 SVGAGI, per germline.

The V gene is TRBV20-1, the J gene TRBJ2-5; D perhaps matches TRBD1 (6 bases). With the DNA end fitting TRBJ2-7 better, the J assignment may be wrong. Per germline, CDR1 DFQATT and CDR2 SNEGSKA (reference sequence). The CDR3 contains 11 residues. Here the CDR3 DNA reads TGCAGTGCTAGAAGAGGGGGCGAGCAGTACTTC. Protein: CSARRGGEQYF.

V is TRBV6-4 and J is TRBJ2-3; no firm D call. The V end was cut by 3 bases, the J end by 5 bases, with 6 bases between. The CDR3 totals 12 residues. Germline loops: CDR1 MRHNA, CDR2 SNTAGT. The CDR3 DNA sequence: TGTGCCAGCAGTGAACCCGGAGATACGCAGTATTTT. It encodes CASSEPGDTQYF.

This clone was observed a single time. DNA of the CDR3: TGTGCCAGTACCAGTCCCAGTATGGCGGGGACTAATGAAAAACTGTTTTTT. Translated: CASTSPSMAGTNEKLFF. This chain connects TRBV19 to TRBJ1-4, with no clear D. V shed 7 bases and J shed 2 bases, with 20 bases lying between them. Per germline, CDR1 LNHDA and CDR2 SQIVND (reference sequence). This CDR3 has 17 amino acids. Together with reference TRBV19 and TRBJ1-4, the CDR3 gives the full variable domain: DGGITQSPKYLFRKEGQNVTLSCEQNLNHDAMYWYRQDPGQGLRLIYYSQIVNDFQKGDIAEGYSVSREKKESFPLTVTSAQKNPTAFYLCASTSPSMAGTNEKLFFGSGTQLSVL.